This TCR beta chain is from a study of control samples from healthy donors and cancer patients. Losses at the gene ends were 2 bases for V and 3 bases for J; bases not matched to a gene: 7. This CDR3 comprises 16 residues. The germline gives CDR1 MNHEY, CDR2 SMNVEV (reference sequence). TCRdb keeps only in-frame clones here, not all; method: immunoSEQ multiplex PCR. The sample lists 100,000 or so clones, around 92% occurring once. Source material: blood. The chain combines TRBV27 with TRBJ2-1; 7 bases align to TRBD2. This sequence was found in a woman younger than 35 in good health. The CDR3, as DNA: TGTGCCAGCAGTTTACGGGCGGGAGTCTACTACAATGAGCAGTTCTTC. Its protein is CASSLRAGVYYNEQFF.